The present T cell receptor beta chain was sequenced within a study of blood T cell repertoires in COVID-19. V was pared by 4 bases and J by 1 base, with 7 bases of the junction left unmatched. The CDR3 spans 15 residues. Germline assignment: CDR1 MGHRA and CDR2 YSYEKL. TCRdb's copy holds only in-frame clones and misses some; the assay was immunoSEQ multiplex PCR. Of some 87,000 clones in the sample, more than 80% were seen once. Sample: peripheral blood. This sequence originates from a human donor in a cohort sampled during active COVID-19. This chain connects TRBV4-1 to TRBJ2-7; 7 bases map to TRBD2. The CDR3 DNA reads TGCGCCAGCAGCCGGGGACTACCCCGTTCCTACGAGCAGTACTTC. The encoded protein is CASSRGLPRSYEQYF.